This is a list of T cell receptor beta chains from one sample in a study of blood T cell repertoires in COVID-19. Produced via immunoSEQ multiplex PCR; TCRdb's table is partial and in-frame only. The sample lists 300,000 or so clones, around 90% occurring once. The specimen was peripheral blood. The receptors derive from a man between 65 and 85 years old with acute or convalescent COVID-19. The CDR3 runs from the conserved cysteine through the conserved F or W. D genes are given only for firm matches. Clone size is not always given. Where it is, it says once, few, many or a class for expanded clones.

CDR3 DNA	CDR3 protein	V gene	J gene	clone size	D gene
TGTGCCAGCAGTCCGTCCGGGACTTCAAATCAGCCCCAGCATTTT	CASSPSGTSNQPQHF	TRBV6-6	TRBJ1-5	once	.
TGCGCCAGCAGCTTCGACCAGGGAACCCAGTACTTC	CASSFDQGTQYF	TRBV5-1	TRBJ2-5	.	.
TGTGCCAGCAGCTTAGCAGGGGTGGGTGGCTACACCTTC	CASSLAGVGGYTF	TRBV7-8	TRBJ1-2	.	.
TGTGCCAGCAGCCAGGGCGGGGAGCATCAGCCCCAGCATTTT	CASSQGGEHQPQHF	TRBV7-9	TRBJ1-5	.	.
TGTGCCAGCAGTGAAGCGCTTGGAAGGGGCGGTCAGCCCCAGCATTTT	CASSEALGRGGQPQHF	TRBV2	TRBJ1-5	.	.
TGTGCCAGCAGTTACGTGCAGGCGTCCTACGAGCAGTACTTC	CASSYVQASYEQYF	TRBV6-2/TRBV6-3	TRBJ2-7	.	.
TGTGCCAGCAGTGAAACCGGAGGGATTTCGTACACTGAAGCTTTCTTT	CASSETGGISYTEAFF	TRBV2	TRBJ1-1	.	.
TGTGCCAGTAGTCCCGGGGGGGCCACCGGGGAGCTGTTTTTT	CASSPGGATGELFF	TRBV19	TRBJ2-2	.	TRBD2
TGTGCCAGCAGCAGCCGGGCGGGGGCGGAGGGTGGCTACACCTTC	CASSSRAGAEGGYTF	TRBV7-2	TRBJ1-2	.	.
TGTGCCAGCAGCTCCAGGGACAGATTCTATGGCTACACCTTC	CASSSRDRFYGYTF	TRBV5-6	TRBJ1-2	.	TRBD1
TGCAGCGTTGAACCACAGGGGGCCAAGCGCGAGCAGTTCTTC	CSVEPQGAKREQFF	TRBV29-1	TRBJ2-1	.	TRBD1
TGTGCCAGCAACCGGGGGGAGACCCAGTACTTC	CASNRGETQYF	TRBV5-4	TRBJ2-5	.	.
TGCGCCAGCAGCCCCGGGACAGGGGGGTTTGGGCAGTACTTC	CASSPGTGGFGQYF	TRBV4-3	TRBJ2-7	.	TRBD1
TGCGCCAGCAGCCAAGAACGAAGCGGGAGGGGGGCAGATACGCAGTATTTT	CASSQERSGRGADTQYF	TRBV4-3	TRBJ2-3	.	TRBD2
TGCGCCAGCAGGCCCCGGGGGGCTGGAAACACCATATATTTT	CASRPRGAGNTIYF	TRBV5-1	TRBJ1-3	.	.
TGTGCCAGCATAAGTGCACGGGGGGGCTTGAGCGATACGCAGTATTTT	CASISARGGLSDTQYF	TRBV2	TRBJ2-3	.	TRBD2
TGCGCCAGCAGCCAAGCAGCCCAGACGGGGGGCTACTCCTACGAGCAGTACTTC	CASSQAAQTGGYSYEQYF	TRBV4-3	TRBJ2-7	.	.
TGTGCCAGCAGAAGGACTAGCGGGAAAGAGACCCAGTACTTC	CASRRTSGKETQYF	TRBV27	TRBJ2-5	.	TRBD2
TGTGCCAGCAGCCCACCCGGGGTCCAACTTGGCTACACCTTC	CASSPPGVQLGYTF	TRBV5-8	TRBJ1-2	.	.
TGTGCCAGCAGTGATATGGACTCCGTCAATGAGCAGTTCTTC	CASSDMDSVNEQFF	TRBV6-1	TRBJ2-1	.	.
TGTGCCAGCAGTTACGGTCCGGGAGAGACTGACGAGCAGTACTTC	CASSYGPGETDEQYF	TRBV6-2/TRBV6-3	TRBJ2-7	once	.
TGTGCCAGCAGCTTGGCTGGACAGCCGAACTATGGCTACACCTTC	CASSLAGQPNYGYTF	TRBV5-4	TRBJ1-2	.	.
TGTGCCAGCAGCTTCTCCCGGGCCCGGGGGAACTACGAGCAGTACTTC	CASSFSRARGNYEQYF	TRBV7-8	TRBJ2-7	once	.
TGTGCCAGCTCAAGGACAGGGGGCGGTTCAGATACGCAGTATTTT	CASSRTGGGSDTQYF	TRBV18	TRBJ2-3	.	TRBD1
TGCGCCAGCAGCTTGGGACAAATGAACACTGAAGCTTTCTTT	CASSLGQMNTEAFF	TRBV5-1	TRBJ1-1	few	.
TGCGCCAGCAGCTCACAGGGGGGAGGCTACGAGCAGTACTTC	CASSSQGGGYEQYF	TRBV5-1	TRBJ2-7	.	TRBD1
TGTGCCAGCAGCTTAGACAGGGTTAACACCGGGGAGCTGTTTTTT	CASSLDRVNTGELFF	TRBV7-9	TRBJ2-2	once	.
TGTGCCAGCAGCTTGGGCGGAGGACTAAATTCACCCCTCCACTTT	CASSLGGGLNSPLHF	TRBV5-4	TRBJ1-6	.	.
TGTGCCAGCAGCTTCCATTCCCAAGGTACCATCTCAACAGGGGGCTGGACAGATACGCAGTATTTT	CASSFHSQGTISTGGWTDTQYF	TRBV7-6	TRBJ2-3	few	TRBD1
TGTGCCAGCAGCTTCTTTTCGGGAGGAGTTTCGGGAAACATTCAGTACTTC	CASSFFSGGVSGNIQYF	TRBV7-2	TRBJ2-4	.	TRBD2
TGTGCCAGCAGCTACCGACTAGCGGGAGCTGCAGATACGCAGTATTTT	CASSYRLAGAADTQYF	TRBV7-2	TRBJ2-3	once	TRBD2
TGTGCCAGCAGCTTAGGTGAGGGGGCGTTTGAGCAGTTCTTC	CASSLGEGAFEQFF	TRBV7-9	TRBJ2-1	.	TRBD1
TGCGCCAGCAGCCAAGATCTGGAACTCCAGCGATATTCACCCCTCCACTTT	CASSQDLELQRYSPLHF	TRBV4-1	TRBJ1-6	few	.
TGTGCCAGTAGTCGCGGGGGGGCCGGGATGCAAGAGACCCAGTACTTC	CASSRGGAGMQETQYF	TRBV19	TRBJ2-5	.	TRBD2
TGTGCCACCAACTTAGGGGGAAAGAACACCGGGGAGCTGTTTTTT	CATNLGGKNTGELFF	TRBV2	TRBJ2-2	.	.